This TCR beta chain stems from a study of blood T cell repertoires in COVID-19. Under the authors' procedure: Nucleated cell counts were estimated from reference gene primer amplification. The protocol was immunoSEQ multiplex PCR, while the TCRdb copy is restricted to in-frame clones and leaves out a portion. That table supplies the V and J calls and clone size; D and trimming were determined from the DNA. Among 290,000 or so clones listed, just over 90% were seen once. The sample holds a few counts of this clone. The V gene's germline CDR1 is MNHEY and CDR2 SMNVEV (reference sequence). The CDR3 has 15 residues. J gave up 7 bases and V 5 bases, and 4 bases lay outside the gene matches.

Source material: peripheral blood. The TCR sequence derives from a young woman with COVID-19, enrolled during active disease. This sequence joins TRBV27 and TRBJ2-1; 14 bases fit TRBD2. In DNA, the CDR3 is TGTGCCAGCAGTATCGGGACTAGCGGGAGTAATGAGCAGTTCTTC. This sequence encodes CASSIGTSGSNEQFF.